This TCR beta chain stems from a study of somatic mutations in cytotoxic T cells in rheumatoid arthritis. Study findings and constraints: Exceedance of 20% of CD8+ cells by the largest CD8+ clone occurred in about an eighth of the roughly 60 patients.

Sequenced by immunoSEQ multiplex PCR; TCRdb stores in-frame clones only, minus some. The sample has some 17,000 clones, 65% to 80% seen once. In regard to this clone: Antigen: not known.

Germline assignment: CDR1 SNHLY and CDR2 FYNNEI. CDR3 length equals 13 residues. The ends were cut back, 6 bases at V and 10 bases at J, with 13 bases in the middle. The V and J genes are TRBV2 and TRBJ1-6, with D perhaps matching TRBD1 (5 bases). Sequencing was carried out using CD8+ T cells sorted from blood. The origin of this receptor is an adult with rheumatoid arthritis. In DNA, the CDR3 is TGTGCCAGCAGCTGGGGGAGCGAATCACCCCTCCACTTT. This gives the protein CASSWGSESPLHF. Supplemented by reference TRBV2 and TRBJ1-6, the full variable domain reads EPEVTQTPSHQVTQMGQEVILRCVPISNHLYFYWYRQILGQKVEFLVSFYNNEISEKSEIFDDQFSVERPDGSNFTLKIRSTKLEDSAMYFCASSWGSESPLHFGNGTRLTVT.